The 23 T cell receptor beta chains below all came from one sample that was sequenced in a study of cytomegalovirus exposure and HLA in healthy donors. PCR involved 60 Vbeta and 13 Jbeta primers. This table comes from immunoSEQ multiplex PCR, and its TCRdb copy is limited to in-frame clones, with some not included. Recorded for this sample: 100,000 or so clones. The source material was PBMCs. The source of these receptors is a middle-aged man in good health and CMV-seronegative.

CDR3 sequence reads: CASSREGGGYQETQYF. The CDR3 DNA sequence: TGTGCCAGCAGTCGGGAGGGCGGGGGGTACCAAGAGACCCAGTACTTC. This chain connects TRBV2 to TRBJ2-5, with TRBD2 identical over 8 bases. CDR3 length: 16 amino acids. Per germline, CDR1 SNHLY and CDR2 FYNNEI. J lost 0 bases, V lost 5 bases, and 8 bases had no gene match. Variable domain in full (rest from reference TRBV2 and TRBJ2-5): EPEVTQTPSHQVTQMGQEVILRCVPISNHLYFYWYRQILGQKVEFLVSFYNNEISEKSEIFDDQFSVERPDGSNFTLKIRSTKLEDSAMYFCASSREGGGYQETQYFGPGTRLLVL.

The chain couples TRBV5-1 to TRBJ2-3, with 10 bases that match TRBD2. Germline V gene sequence: CDR1 SGHRS, CDR2 YFSETQ. The CDR3 is 17 amino acids. With 1 base clipped from V and 0 bases from J, the junction kept 5 bases outside the gene matches. For the CDR3, the DNA is TGCGCCAGCAGCTTGCCCATACTAGCGGGGAGCACAGATACGCAGTATTTT. As protein: CASSLPILAGSTDTQYF.

This chain connects TRBV4-1 to TRBJ2-5, with 8 bases matching TRBD2. The CDR3 covers 15 residues. V was pared by 4 bases and J by 5 bases, with 9 bases of the junction left unmatched. Germline V CDR1 and CDR2: MGHRA, YSYEKL. The CDR3 spells CASSRYGGAVETQYF. DNA for the CDR3: TGCGCCAGCAGCCGCTACGGGGGGGCAGTTGAGACCCAGTACTTC.

The J gene is TRBJ2-5, the V gene TRBV4-3; D is perhaps TRBD1 (6 bases). The closer fit of TRBJ2-7 to the DNA end suggests the J call may be wrong. Germline V gene lookup returns CDR1 LGHNA and CDR2 YSLEER. The CDR3 is 14 residues long. Here the CDR3 reads CASSQKIQGSEQYF. The CDR3 DNA follows: TGCGCCAGCAGCCAGAAGATACAGGGTTCCGAGCAGTACTTC.

The V and J genes are TRBV5-1 and TRBJ2-7, with D uncertain. V shed 2 bases and J shed 6 bases, with 18 bases lying between them. The CDR3 totals 15 residues. Germline values: CDR1 SGHRS, CDR2 YFSETQ. CDR3 protein: CASSFDGLSISEQYF. CDR3 DNA sequence: TGCGCCAGCAGCTTTGACGGGTTATCGATTTCCGAGCAGTACTTC.

The chain is built from TRBV2 and TRBJ2-7; D perhaps matches TRBD2 (5 bases). This CDR3 region has 12 residues. Trimming left V 8 bases short and J 12 bases short, with 20 bases between. Germline CDR1 is SNHLY and CDR2 is FYNNEI. CDR3 residues: CASVEYTRGLYF. Here the CDR3 DNA reads TGTGCCAGCGTAGAGTATACCAGAGGGCTGTACTTC.

V gene TRBV18 combines with J gene TRBJ2-3; TRBD2 agrees at 8 bases. The CDR3 extends over 15 amino acids. The germline gives CDR1 KGHSH, CDR2 LQKENI. The ends lost 4 bases at V and 1 base at J; junction bases unmatched: 4. CDR3 DNA sequence: TGTGCCAGCTCACTCCAGCGGGGGCGCACAGATACGCAGTATTTT. Amino acids: CASSLQRGRTDTQYF.

The gene calls are TRBV7-2 and TRBJ1-3, with D perhaps TRBD1 (5 bases). Germline V gene sequence: CDR1 SGHTA, CDR2 FQGNSA. V gave up 0 bases and J gave up 0 bases, with 9 bases separating them. The CDR3 extends over 16 amino acids. The CDR3 DNA reads TGTGCCAGCAGCTTAGCGCGGGGCCTCTCTGGAAACACCATATATTTT. Its translation: CASSLARGLSGNTIYF.

V gene TRBV6-1 combines with J gene TRBJ1-1, with TRBD1 matching 7 bases. Germline V gene lookup returns CDR1 MNHNS and CDR2 SASEGT. The J segment lost 8 bases and the V segment lost 2 bases, leaving 2 bases of the junction unmatched. The CDR3 contains 12 residues. DNA for the CDR3: TGTGCCAGCAGTGAACTCAGGGGGGAAGCTTTCTTT. Amino acid sequence: CASSELRGEAFF.

The rearrangement uses TRBV4-1 and TRBJ2-1, with D perhaps matching TRBD1 (5 bases). The V gene lost 4 bases and the J gene lost 2 bases, with 18 bases spanning the gap. The length of the CDR3 is 17 residues. CDR1 and CDR2 (germline): MGHRA, YSYEKL. The CDR3 spells CASSPYSVGPTYNEQFF. The CDR3 bases are TGCGCCAGCAGCCCCTATTCAGTGGGGCCGACCTACAATGAGCAGTTCTTC.

The chain links TRBV2 to TRBJ2-2, with a tentative D call TRBD2 (6 bases). CDR1 SNHLY and CDR2 FYNNEI come from the germline V gene. V lost 7 bases, J lost 4 bases, and 13 bases lay in between. This CDR3 region has 14 residues. CDR3 loop: CASNLPEGTGELFF. CDR3 DNA: TGTGCCAGCAACCTCCCGGAGGGCACCGGGGAGCTGTTTTTT. Variable domain in full (rest from reference TRBV2 and TRBJ2-2): EPEVTQTPSHQVTQMGQEVILRCVPISNHLYFYWYRQILGQKVEFLVSFYNNEISEKSEIFDDQFSVERPDGSNFTLKIRSTKLEDSAMYFCASNLPEGTGELFFGEGSRLTVL.

The V gene is TRBV7-8, the J gene TRBJ2-7, with no clear D. CDR1 is SGHVS and CDR2 is FQNEAQ in the germline V gene. The CDR3 contains 17 residues. Trimming stripped 1 base from V and 0 bases from J, with 16 bases between. The CDR3 reads CASSLVTSLHFSYEQYF. Written as DNA, the CDR3 is TGTGCCAGCAGCTTAGTTACCAGTCTGCATTTCTCCTACGAGCAGTACTTC.

This CDR3 is CASSQKGQGRTEAFF. The CDR3 bases are TGTGCCAGCAGCCAAAAAGGACAGGGTAGGACTGAAGCTTTCTTT. V gene TRBV7-2 combines with J gene TRBJ1-1; TRBD1 matches 8 bases. The junction had 10 bases not matched to a gene; V was cut back by 5 bases and J by 5 bases. CDR1 is SGHTA and CDR2 is FQGNSA in the germline V gene. CDR3 length: 15 amino acids.

The chain employs TRBV5-6 and TRBJ1-1; D gene unclear. CDR1 and CDR2 from the germline V gene are SGHDT and YYEEEE. The ends were cut back, 2 bases at V and 4 bases at J, with 15 bases in the middle. There are 15 residues in the CDR3. CDR3 bases: TGTGCCAGCAGCTTTTCTCGGCTACGGGTCACTGAAGCTTTCTTT. It codes for CASSFSRLRVTEAFF.

CDR3 amino acids: CSVLTGGDEKLFF. CDR3 DNA: TGCAGCGTCCTGACAGGGGGAGATGAAAAACTGTTTTTT. J is TRBJ1-4 and V is TRBV29-1, with 9 bases fitting TRBD1. J gave up 6 bases and V 6 bases, and 5 bases lay outside the gene matches. The CDR3 sequence is 13 residues long. Germline CDR1 is SQVTM and CDR2 is ANQGSEA.

The chain has TRBV19 and TRBJ1-5; 9 bases line up with TRBD1. Germline trimming cut 3 bases from V and 7 bases from J; bases unmatched to any gene: 13. Germline V CDR1 and CDR2: LNHDA, SQIVND (reference sequence). The CDR3 consists of 17 residues. The CDR3 sequence: CASSIPTGQGRRQPQHF. In nucleotides, the CDR3 is TGTGCCAGTAGTATTCCCACGGGACAGGGACGGAGACAGCCCCAGCATTTT.

V gene TRBV27 combines with J gene TRBJ1-2; D unresolved. The CDR3 spans 15 residues. Germline V CDR1 and CDR2: MNHEY, SMNVEV (reference sequence). Trimming cost V 5 bases and J 5 bases, with 18 bases left between them. DNA of the CDR3: TGTGCCAGCAGTCCATCCGGTTATCTTTGGTATGGCTACACCTTC. It codes for CASSPSGYLWYGYTF.

The chain carries TRBV7-2 and TRBJ1-2; D remains unclear. Trimming left V 7 bases short and J 8 bases short, with 14 bases between. The CDR3 totals 12 residues. Germline V CDR1 and CDR2: SGHTA, FQGNSA. The DNA for the CDR3 is TGTGCCAGCACCATTCCCGGGGAGGGCTACACCTTC. It codes for CASTIPGEGYTF.

The genes are TRBV6-5 and TRBJ1-1; D is unclear. There are 15 residues in the CDR3. Germline V gene data show CDR1 as MNHEY and CDR2 as SVGAGI. The V gene lost 4 bases and the J gene lost 2 bases, with 14 bases spanning the gap. The CDR3 DNA reads TGTGCCAGCAGTTTGAGGAGGTTCGGAAACACTGAAGCTTTCTTT. It specifies CASSLRRFGNTEAFF.

The chain has TRBV19 and TRBJ2-1; D may be TRBD2 (6 bases). Germline loops: CDR1 LNHDA, CDR2 SQIVND (reference sequence). This CDR3 comprises 15 residues. V dropped 8 bases and J dropped 0 bases, with 14 bases sitting between them. The CDR3 reads CASRVAGRSYNEQFF. Written as DNA, the CDR3 is TGTGCCAGTCGGGTGGCGGGACGCTCCTACAATGAGCAGTTCTTC. Full variable domain (rest looked up from reference TRBV19 and TRBJ2-1): DGGITQSPKYLFRKEGQNVTLSCEQNLNHDAMYWYRQDPGQGLRLIYYSQIVNDFQKGDIAEGYSVSREKKESFPLTVTSAQKNPTAFYLCASRVAGRSYNEQFFGPGTRLTVL.

The chain has TRBV11-2 and TRBJ2-1, with D possibly being TRBD2 (5 bases). The germline gives CDR1 SGHAT, CDR2 FQNNGV. CDR3 length: 12 residues. With 7 bases removed from V and 9 bases from J, the gap between germline ends came to 13 bases. In nucleotides, the CDR3 is TGTGCCAGCACCAACAGCGAGGGTGAGCAGTTCTTC. Protein product: CASTNSEGEQFF.

In nucleotides, the CDR3 is TGTGCCAGCAGCCTCGACCCGCTTTGGAGTAACACTGAAGCTTTCTTT. Amino acid sequence: CASSLDPLWSNTEAFF. V usage is TRBV5-5 and J usage is TRBJ1-1, with D unresolved. Germline CDR1 reads SGHKS; CDR2 reads YYEKEE (reference sequence). Trimming removed 4 bases at V and 2 bases at J, with 18 bases between. CDR3 length: 16 amino acids. Variable domain in full (rest from reference TRBV5-5 and TRBJ1-1): DAGVTQSPTHLIKTRGQQVTLRCSPISGHKSVSWYQQVLGQGPQFIFQYYEKEERGRGNFPDRFSARQFPNYSSELNVNALLLGDSALYLCASSLDPLWSNTEAFFGQGTRLTVV.

The chain is built from TRBV29-1 and TRBJ2-7, with 7 bases identical to TRBD2. V was clipped by 4 bases and J by 8 bases; unmatched bases: 8. CDR1 and CDR2 from the germline V gene are SQVTM and ANQGSEA. CDR3 length: 12 amino acids. CDR3 nucleotides: TGCAGCGTTGTGAGCGGGGCGTTCCAGCAGTACTTC. Translated, it gives CSVVSGAFQQYF.